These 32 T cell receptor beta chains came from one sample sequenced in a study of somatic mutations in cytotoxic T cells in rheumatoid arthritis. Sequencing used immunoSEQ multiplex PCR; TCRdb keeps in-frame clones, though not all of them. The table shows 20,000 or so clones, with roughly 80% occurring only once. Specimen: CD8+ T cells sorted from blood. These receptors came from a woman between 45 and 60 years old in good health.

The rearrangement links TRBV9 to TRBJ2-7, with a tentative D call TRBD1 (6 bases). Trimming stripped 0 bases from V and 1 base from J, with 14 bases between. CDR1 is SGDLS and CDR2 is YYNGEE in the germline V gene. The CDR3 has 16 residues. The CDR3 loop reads CASSVGPTGGSYEQYF. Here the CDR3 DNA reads TGTGCCAGCAGCGTAGGGCCGACAGGAGGTTCCTACGAGCAGTACTTC.

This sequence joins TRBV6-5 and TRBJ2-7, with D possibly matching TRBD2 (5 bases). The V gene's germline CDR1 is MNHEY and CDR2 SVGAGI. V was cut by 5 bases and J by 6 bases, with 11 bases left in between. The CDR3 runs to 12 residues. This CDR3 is CASSQSGGEQYF. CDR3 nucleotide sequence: TGTGCCAGCAGTCAGAGTGGAGGCGAGCAGTACTTC.

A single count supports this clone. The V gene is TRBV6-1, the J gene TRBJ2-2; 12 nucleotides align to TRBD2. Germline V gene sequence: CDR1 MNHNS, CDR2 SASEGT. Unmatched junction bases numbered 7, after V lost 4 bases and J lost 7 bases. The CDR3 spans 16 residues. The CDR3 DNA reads TGTGCCAGCAGTGGACTAGCGGGAGTTAAAGACGGGGAGCTGTTTTTT. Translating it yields CASSGLAGVKDGELFF.

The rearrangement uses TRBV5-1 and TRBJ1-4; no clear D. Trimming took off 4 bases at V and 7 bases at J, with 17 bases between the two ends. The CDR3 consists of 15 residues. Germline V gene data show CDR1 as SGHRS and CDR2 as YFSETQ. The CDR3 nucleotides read TGCGCCAGCAGCCTAAAGCAAGCCGCTATTGAAAAACTGTTTTTT. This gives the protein CASSLKQAAIEKLFF.

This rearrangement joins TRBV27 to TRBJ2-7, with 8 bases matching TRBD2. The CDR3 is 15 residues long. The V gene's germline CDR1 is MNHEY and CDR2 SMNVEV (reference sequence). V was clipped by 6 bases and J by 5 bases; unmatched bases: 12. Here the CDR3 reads CASRIYGGALHEQYF. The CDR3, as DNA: TGTGCCAGCAGAATTTACGGGGGGGCCCTCCACGAGCAGTACTTC.

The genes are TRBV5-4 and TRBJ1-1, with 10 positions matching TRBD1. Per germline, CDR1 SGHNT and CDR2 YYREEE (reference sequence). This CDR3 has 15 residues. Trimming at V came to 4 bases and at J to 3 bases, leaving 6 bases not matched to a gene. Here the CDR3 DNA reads TGTGCCAGCAGCCCGGGGACAGGGGTAGACACTGAAGCTTTCTTT. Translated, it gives CASSPGTGVDTEAFF.

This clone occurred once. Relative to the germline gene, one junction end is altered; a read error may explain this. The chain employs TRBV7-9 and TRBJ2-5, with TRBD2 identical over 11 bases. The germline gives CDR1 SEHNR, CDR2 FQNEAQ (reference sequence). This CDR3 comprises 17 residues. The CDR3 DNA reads TGTGCCAGCAGCCTAGCTAGCGGGGGGCACTCCCAAGAGACCCAGTACTTC. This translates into CASSLASGGHSQETQYF. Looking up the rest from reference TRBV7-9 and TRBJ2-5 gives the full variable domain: DTGVSQNPRHKITKRGQNVTFRCDPISEHNRLYWYRQTLGQGPEFLTYFQNEAQLEKSRLLSDRFSAERPKGSFSTLEIQRTEQGDSAMYLCASSLASGGHSQETQYFGPGTRLLVL.

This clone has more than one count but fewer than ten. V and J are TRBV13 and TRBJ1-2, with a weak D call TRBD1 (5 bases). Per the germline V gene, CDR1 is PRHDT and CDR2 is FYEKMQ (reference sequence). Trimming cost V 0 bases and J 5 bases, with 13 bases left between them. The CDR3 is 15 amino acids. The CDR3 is CASSLGLQGIYGYTF. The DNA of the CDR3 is TGTGCCAGCAGCTTAGGCCTGCAGGGTATTTATGGCTACACCTTC.

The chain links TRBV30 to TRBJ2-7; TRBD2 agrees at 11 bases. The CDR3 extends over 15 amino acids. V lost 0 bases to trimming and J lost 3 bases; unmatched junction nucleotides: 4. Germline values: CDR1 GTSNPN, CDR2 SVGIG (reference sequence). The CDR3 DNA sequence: TGTGCCTGGAGTGTGGTAGCGGGAGGGTTCTACGAGCAGTACTTC. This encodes CAWSVVAGGFYEQYF.

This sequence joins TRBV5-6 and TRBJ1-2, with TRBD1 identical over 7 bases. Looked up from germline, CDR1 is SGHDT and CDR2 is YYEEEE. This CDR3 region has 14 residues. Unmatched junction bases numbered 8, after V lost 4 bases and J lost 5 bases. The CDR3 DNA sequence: TGTGCCAGCAGCGCCGGACAGGATTATTATGGCTACACCTTC. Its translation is CASSAGQDYYGYTF. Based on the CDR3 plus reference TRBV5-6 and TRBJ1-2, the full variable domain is DAGVTQSPTHLIKTRGQQVTLRCSPKSGHDTVSWYQQALGQGPQFIFQYYEEEERQRGNFPDRFSGHQFPNYSSELNVNALLLGDSALYLCASSAGQDYYGYTFGSGTRLTVV.

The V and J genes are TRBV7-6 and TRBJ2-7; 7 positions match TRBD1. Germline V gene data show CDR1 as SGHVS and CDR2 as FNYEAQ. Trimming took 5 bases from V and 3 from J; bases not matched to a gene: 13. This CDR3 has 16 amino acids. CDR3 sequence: CASSLVLGDRVYEQYF. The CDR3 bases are TGTGCCAGCAGCCTCGTTTTAGGAGACAGGGTCTACGAGCAGTACTTC.

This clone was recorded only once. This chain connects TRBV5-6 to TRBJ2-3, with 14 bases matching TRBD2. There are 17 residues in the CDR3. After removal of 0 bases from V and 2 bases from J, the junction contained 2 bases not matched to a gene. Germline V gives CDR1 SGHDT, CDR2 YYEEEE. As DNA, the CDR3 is TGTGCCAGCAGCTTGGGGGGACTAGCGGGGGCCACAGATACGCAGTATTTT. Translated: CASSLGGLAGATDTQYF.

The CDR3: CASSLEGNEQFF. The CDR3, as DNA: TGTGCCAGCAGCTTAGAAGGAAATGAGCAGTTCTTC. This chain connects TRBV7-9 to TRBJ2-1; D gene ambiguous. The V end was cut by 1 base, the J end by 7 bases, with 5 bases between. Germline CDR1 and CDR2: SEHNR and FQNEAQ (reference sequence). The CDR3 runs to 12 residues.

Here the CDR3 DNA reads TGTGCCAGCAATTTCGAGTACTCCTACGAGCAGTACTTC. Its translation is CASNFEYSYEQYF. The gene calls are TRBV7-9 and TRBJ2-7; unclear D gene. The CDR3 consists of 13 residues. CDR1 is SEHNR and CDR2 is FQNEAQ in the germline V gene (reference sequence). Trimming left V 7 bases short and J 0 bases short, with 10 bases between.

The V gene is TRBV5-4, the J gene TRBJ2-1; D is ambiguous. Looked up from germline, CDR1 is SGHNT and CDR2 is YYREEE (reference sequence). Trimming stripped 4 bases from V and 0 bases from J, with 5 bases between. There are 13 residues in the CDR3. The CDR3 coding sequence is TGTGCCAGCAGCATGGACTCCTACAATGAGCAGTTCTTC. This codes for CASSMDSYNEQFF. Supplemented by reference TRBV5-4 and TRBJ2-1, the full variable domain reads ETGVTQSPTHLIKTRGQQVTLRCSSQSGHNTVSWYQQALGQGPQFIFQYYREEENGRGNFPPRFSGLQFPNYSSELNVNALELDDSALYLCASSMDSYNEQFFGPGTRLTVL.

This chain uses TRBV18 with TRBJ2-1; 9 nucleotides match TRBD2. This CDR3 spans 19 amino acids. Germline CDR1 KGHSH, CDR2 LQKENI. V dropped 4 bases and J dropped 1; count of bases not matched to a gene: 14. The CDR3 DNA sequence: TGTGCCAGCTCACTGGGCGCCTTGTGGCGGGAGGGATCCTACAATGAGCAGTTCTTC. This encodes CASSLGALWREGSYNEQFF. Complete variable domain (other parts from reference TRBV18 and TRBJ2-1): NAGVMQNPRHLVRRRGQEARLRCSPMKGHSHVYWYRQLPEEGLKFMVYLQKENIIDESGMPKERFSAEFPKEGPSILRIQQVVRGDSAAYFCASSLGALWREGSYNEQFFGPGTRLTVL.

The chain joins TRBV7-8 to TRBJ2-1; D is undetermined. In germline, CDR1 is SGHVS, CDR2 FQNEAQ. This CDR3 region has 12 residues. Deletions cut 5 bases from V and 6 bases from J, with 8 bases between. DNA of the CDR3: TGTGCCAGCAGCCCCGGCCCCAATGAGCAGTTCTTC. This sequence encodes CASSPGPNEQFF.

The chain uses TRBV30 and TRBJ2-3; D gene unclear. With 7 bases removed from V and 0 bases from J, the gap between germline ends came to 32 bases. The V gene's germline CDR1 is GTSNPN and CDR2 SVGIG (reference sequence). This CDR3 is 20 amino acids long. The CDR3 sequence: CALEVTLKRPLQLSTDTQYF. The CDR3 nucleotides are TGTGCCTTGGAAGTAACCCTCAAGAGGCCTCTCCAGCTTAGCACAGATACGCAGTATTTT.

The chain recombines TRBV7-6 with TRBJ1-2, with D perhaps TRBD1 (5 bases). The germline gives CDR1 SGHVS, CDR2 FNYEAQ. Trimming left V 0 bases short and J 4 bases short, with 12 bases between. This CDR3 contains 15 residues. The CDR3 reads CASSLAPSGGYGYTF. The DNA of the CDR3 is TGTGCCAGCAGCTTAGCGCCCTCGGGGGGCTATGGCTACACCTTC.

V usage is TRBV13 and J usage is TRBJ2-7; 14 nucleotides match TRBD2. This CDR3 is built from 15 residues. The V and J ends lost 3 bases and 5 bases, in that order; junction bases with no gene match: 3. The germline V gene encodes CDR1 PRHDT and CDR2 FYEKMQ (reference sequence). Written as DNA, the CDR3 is TGTGCCAGCAGCTTGACTAGCGGGAGGGGCCACGAGCAGTACTTC. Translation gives CASSLTSGRGHEQYF.

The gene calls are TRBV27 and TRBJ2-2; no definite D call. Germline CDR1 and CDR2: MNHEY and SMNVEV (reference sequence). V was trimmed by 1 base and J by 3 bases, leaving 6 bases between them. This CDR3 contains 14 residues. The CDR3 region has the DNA TGTGCCAGCAGTTTATGGGCTTACACCGGGGAGCTGTTTTTT. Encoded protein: CASSLWAYTGELFF.

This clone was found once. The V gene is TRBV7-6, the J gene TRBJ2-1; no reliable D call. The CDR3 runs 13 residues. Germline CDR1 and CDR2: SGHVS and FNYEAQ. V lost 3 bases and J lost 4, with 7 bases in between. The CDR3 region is CASSLPYYNEQFF. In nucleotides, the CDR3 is TGTGCCAGCAGCTTGCCATATTACAATGAGCAGTTCTTC.

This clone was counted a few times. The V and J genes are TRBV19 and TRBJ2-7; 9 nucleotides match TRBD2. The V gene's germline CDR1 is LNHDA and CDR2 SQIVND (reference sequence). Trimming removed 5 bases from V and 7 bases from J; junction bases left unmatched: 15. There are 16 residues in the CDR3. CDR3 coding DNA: TGTGCCAGTAGTGCCTTCCGCGGGAGGGCCTCCTGGGAGCAGTACTTC. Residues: CASSAFRGRASWEQYF.

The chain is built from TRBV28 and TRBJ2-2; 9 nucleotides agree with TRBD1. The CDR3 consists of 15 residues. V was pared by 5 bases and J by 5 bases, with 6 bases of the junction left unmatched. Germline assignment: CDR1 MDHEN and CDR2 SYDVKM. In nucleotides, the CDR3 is TGTGCCAGCAGTCCCTGGGACAGGGAGACCGGGGAGCTGTTTTTT. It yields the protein CASSPWDRETGELFF. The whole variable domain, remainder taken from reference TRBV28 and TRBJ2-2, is DVKVTQSSRYLVKRTGEKVFLECVQDMDHENMFWYRQDPGLGLRLIYFSYDVKMKEKGDIPEGYSVSREKKERFSLILESASTNQTSMYLCASSPWDRETGELFFGEGSRLTVL.

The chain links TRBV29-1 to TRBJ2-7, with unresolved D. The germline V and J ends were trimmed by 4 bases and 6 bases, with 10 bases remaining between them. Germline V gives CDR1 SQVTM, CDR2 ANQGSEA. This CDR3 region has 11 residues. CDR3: CSVVTQFEQYF. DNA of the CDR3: TGCAGCGTTGTAACCCAATTCGAGCAGTACTTC.

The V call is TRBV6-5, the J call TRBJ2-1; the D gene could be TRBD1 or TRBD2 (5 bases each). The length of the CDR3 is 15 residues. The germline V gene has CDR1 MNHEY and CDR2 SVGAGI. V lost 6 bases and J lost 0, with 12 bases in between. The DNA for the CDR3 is TGTGCCAGCAGCTCCGGGACCCCCTCCTACAATGAGCAGTTCTTC. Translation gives CASSSGTPSYNEQFF.

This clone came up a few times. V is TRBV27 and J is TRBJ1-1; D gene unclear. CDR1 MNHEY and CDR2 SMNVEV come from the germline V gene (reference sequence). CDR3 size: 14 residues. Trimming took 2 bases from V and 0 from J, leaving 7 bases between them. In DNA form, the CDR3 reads TGTGCCAGCAGTTTAACTGTGATGAACACTGAAGCTTTCTTT. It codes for CASSLTVMNTEAFF.

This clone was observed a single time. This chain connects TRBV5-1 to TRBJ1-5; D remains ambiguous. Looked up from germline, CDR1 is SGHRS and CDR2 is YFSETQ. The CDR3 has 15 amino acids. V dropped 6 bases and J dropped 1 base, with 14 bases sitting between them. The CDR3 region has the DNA TGCGCCAGCAAGGAGGGTACGGGGAGCAATCAGCCCCAGCATTTT. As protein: CASKEGTGSNQPQHF.

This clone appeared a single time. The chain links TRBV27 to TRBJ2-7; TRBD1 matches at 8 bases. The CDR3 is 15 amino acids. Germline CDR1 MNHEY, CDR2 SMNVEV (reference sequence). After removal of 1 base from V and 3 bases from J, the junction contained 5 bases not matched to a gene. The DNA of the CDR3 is TGTGCCAGCAGTTTATACGGACAGGGAAACTACGAGCAGTACTTC. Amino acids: CASSLYGQGNYEQYF.

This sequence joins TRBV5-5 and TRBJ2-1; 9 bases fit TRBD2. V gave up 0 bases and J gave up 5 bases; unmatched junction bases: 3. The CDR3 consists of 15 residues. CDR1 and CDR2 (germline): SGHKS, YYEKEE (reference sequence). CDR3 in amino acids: CASSLGLAGHNEQFF. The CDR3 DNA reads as TGTGCCAGCAGCTTGGGGCTAGCGGGACACAATGAGCAGTTCTTC.

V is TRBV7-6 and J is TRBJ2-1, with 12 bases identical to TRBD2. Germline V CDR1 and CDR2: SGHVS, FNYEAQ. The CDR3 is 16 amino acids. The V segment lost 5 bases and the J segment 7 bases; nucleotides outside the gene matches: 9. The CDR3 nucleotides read TGTGCCAGCAGCCAATCGACTAGCGGGAGTGTAAATGAGCAGTTCTTC. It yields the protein CASSQSTSGSVNEQFF.

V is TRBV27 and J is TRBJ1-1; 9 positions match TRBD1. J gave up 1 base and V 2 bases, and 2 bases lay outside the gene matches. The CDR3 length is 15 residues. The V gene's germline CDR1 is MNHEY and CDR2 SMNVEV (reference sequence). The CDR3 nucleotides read TGTGCCAGCAGTTTAATGGGACAGGGGAACACTGAAGCTTTCTTT. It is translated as CASSLMGQGNTEAFF.